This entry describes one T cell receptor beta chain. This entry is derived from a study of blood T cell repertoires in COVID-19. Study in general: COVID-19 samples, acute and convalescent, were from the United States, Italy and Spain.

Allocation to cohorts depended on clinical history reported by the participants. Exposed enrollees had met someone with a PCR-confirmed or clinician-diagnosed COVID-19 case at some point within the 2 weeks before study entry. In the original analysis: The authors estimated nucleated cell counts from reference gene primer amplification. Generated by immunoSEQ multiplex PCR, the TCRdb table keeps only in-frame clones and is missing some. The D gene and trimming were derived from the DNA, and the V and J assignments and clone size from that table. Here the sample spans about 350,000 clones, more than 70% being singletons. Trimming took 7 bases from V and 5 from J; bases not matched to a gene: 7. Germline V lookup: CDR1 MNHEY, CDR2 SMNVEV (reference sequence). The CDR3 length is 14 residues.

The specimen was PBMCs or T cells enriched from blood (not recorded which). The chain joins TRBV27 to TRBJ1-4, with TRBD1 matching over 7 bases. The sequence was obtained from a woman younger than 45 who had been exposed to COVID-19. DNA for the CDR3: TGTGCCAGCACCCGGACAGGACGAAATGAAAAACTGTTTTTT. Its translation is CASTRTGRNEKLFF.